The 11 T cell receptor beta chains presented below share a single source sample, sequenced in a study of blood T cell repertoires in COVID-19. Clones were read by immunoSEQ multiplex PCR, and TCRdb kept only the in-frame ones, dropping some. This table holds about 50,000 clones, 90% found once. The specimen was peripheral blood. The receptors shown here come from a human donor in a cohort sampled during active COVID-19.

CDR3 bases: TGTGCCAGCAGCTTGAGCTTTGCGGTTACAAGGGAGACCCAGTACTTC. The encoded protein is CASSLSFAVTRETQYF. The chain is built from TRBV5-6 and TRBJ2-5; D is unresolved. This CDR3 spans 16 amino acids. Trimming stripped 1 base from V and 5 bases from J, with 18 bases between. The V gene's germline CDR1 is SGHDT and CDR2 YYEEEE.

The rearrangement links TRBV29-1 to TRBJ1-2, with 12 bases fitting TRBD1. Trimming cost V 4 bases and J 7 bases; bases outside gene matches: 10. This CDR3 contains 15 residues. Looked up from germline, CDR1 is SQVTM and CDR2 is ANQGSEA. CDR3 amino acids: CSVGRGGQGAVGYTF. CDR3 DNA: TGCAGCGTTGGAAGGGGGGGACAGGGGGCCGTTGGCTACACCTTC.

The chain recombines TRBV14 with TRBJ2-5, with a possible D match to TRBD2 (5 bases). The CDR3 is made up of 17 amino acids. Germline CDR1 SGHDN, CDR2 FVKESK. The ends were cut back, 3 bases at V and 0 bases at J, with 17 bases in the middle. The CDR3 DNA reads TGTGCCAGCAGCCATTGGACTGGCCCCCCGTACCAAGAGACCCAGTACTTC. Translated, it gives CASSHWTGPPYQETQYF.

The V gene is TRBV5-5, the J gene TRBJ1-2, with 7 bases that match TRBD1. Losses at the gene ends were 4 bases for V and 2 bases for J; bases not matched to a gene: 5. Per germline, CDR1 SGHKS and CDR2 YYEKEE (reference sequence). This CDR3 contains 14 residues. CDR3 protein: CASSPWTGNYGYTF. The CDR3 bases are TGTGCCAGCAGCCCTTGGACAGGAAACTATGGCTACACCTTC.

The chain links TRBV5-4 to TRBJ2-7; no reliable D call. This CDR3 has 15 residues. Germline V gene sequence: CDR1 SGHNT, CDR2 YYREEE (reference sequence). V was trimmed by 2 bases and J by 5 bases, leaving 17 bases between them. As DNA, the CDR3 is TGTGCCAGCAGCTTCCGCAGTTTGCCCCCCAACGAGCAGTACTTC. The encoded protein is CASSFRSLPPNEQYF.

This clone has just a few counts. The V gene is TRBV4-1, the J gene TRBJ1-4; D remains ambiguous. Germline V gives CDR1 MGHRA, CDR2 YSYEKL. The CDR3 contains 16 residues. Deletions cut 4 bases from V and 7 bases from J, with 19 bases between. The CDR3 coding sequence is TGCGCCAGCAGCCCATCCCCGGATCCACGAGGTGAAAAACTGTTTTTT. Translated, it gives CASSPSPDPRGEKLFF.

The gene calls are TRBV10-3 and TRBJ1-1; TRBD1 matches 8 bases. CDR3 length equals 14 residues. V gave up 7 bases and J gave up 3 bases; unmatched junction bases: 7. In germline, CDR1 is ENHRY, CDR2 SYGVKD. As DNA, the CDR3 is TGTGCCATCAACTTCGGACAGGGTGACACTGAAGCTTTCTTT. This sequence encodes CAINFGQGDTEAFF.

The chain links TRBV7-6 to TRBJ2-7; 11 positions agree with TRBD1. Germline V lookup: CDR1 SGHVS, CDR2 FNYEAQ. V shed 3 bases, J shed 3 bases, and the junction held 4 bases outside the gene matches. The CDR3 spans 15 residues. The DNA of the CDR3 is TGTGCCAGCAGCTTTGGGACAGGGGGGTTCTACGAGCAGTACTTC. It encodes CASSFGTGGFYEQYF.

The chain has TRBV5-1 and TRBJ2-1, with a possible D match to TRBD2 (6 bases). Germline V gene data show CDR1 as SGHRS and CDR2 as YFSETQ. The CDR3 sequence is 14 residues long. Trimming stripped 1 base from V and 7 bases from J, with 12 bases between. The CDR3 sequence is CASSLLMAGNEQFF. In DNA, the CDR3 is TGCGCCAGCAGCTTGTTAATGGCGGGAAATGAGCAGTTCTTC.

The chain carries TRBV5-1 and TRBJ1-2; 7 bases map to TRBD1. Germline CDR1 reads SGHRS; CDR2 reads YFSETQ. There are 13 residues in the CDR3. V gave up 4 bases and J gave up 4 bases; unmatched junction bases: 4. This CDR3 reads CASSPGQTYGYTF. The DNA of the CDR3 is TGCGCCAGCAGCCCGGGACAGACCTATGGCTACACCTTC.

The rearrangement links TRBV6-5 to TRBJ2-1; TRBD2 agrees at 14 bases. Germline-derived CDR1 and CDR2 are MNHEY and SVGAGI. With V trimmed by 5 bases and J by 8 bases, 5 bases remained unmatched. The CDR3 is made up of 15 amino acids. CDR3 amino acids: CASSPGTSGRDEQFF. The CDR3 region has the DNA TGTGCCAGCAGTCCTGGGACTAGCGGGAGAGATGAGCAGTTCTTC.